The rows below give T cell receptor beta chains drawn from one sample of a study of cytomegalovirus exposure and HLA in healthy donors. Measured with immunoSEQ multiplex PCR; TCRdb has only the in-frame clones, and not every one. Of fewer than 70,000 clones listed, around 73% were seen once; the top ten hold under 6.5%. Sample: PBMCs. The receptors derive from a man aged 50-59 years in good health and CMV-seronegative. CDR3s include the opening cysteine and the closing phenylalanine or tryptophan. D genes are given only for firm matches. The size entry is marked missing in some rows and otherwise reads once, few, many or a size class.

V	size	D	J	DNA	CDR3
TRBV5-1	few	.	TRBJ1-1	TGCGCCAGCAGGGTTTTATTCCAGCGGGCTTTCTTT	CASRVLFQRAFF
TRBV7-3	.	TRBD1	TRBJ2-3	TGTGCCAGCAGCCCACAGGGGTCCTACACAGATACGCAGTATTTT	CASSPQGSYTDTQYF
TRBV5-1	.	.	TRBJ1-1	TGCGCCAGCAGTCGTTATCAGGGTGGCACTGAAGCTTTCTTT	CASSRYQGGTEAFF
TRBV6-5	.	.	TRBJ1-3	TGTGCCAGCAGTTACTTGGACAGTTTCGGAAACACCATATATTTT	CASSYLDSFGNTIYF
TRBV6-4	.	TRBD2	TRBJ2-2	TGTGCCAGCAGTGACTCTGGCGCGGGGGGGCCAATCGGGGAGCTGTTTTTT	CASSDSGAGGPIGELFF
TRBV5-6	few	.	TRBJ1-2	TGTGCCAGCAGCTCTCCCCGAGGCCATGGCTACACCTTC	CASSSPRGHGYTF
TRBV4-1	.	.	TRBJ2-5	TGCGCCAGCAGCCGACAAGGATTCCAAGAGACCCAGTACTTC	CASSRQGFQETQYF
TRBV7-7	medium-sized	.	TRBJ2-7	TGTGCTAGCAGCCCAGACAGCCTGAGCTCCTACGAGCAGTACTTC	CASSPDSLSSYEQYF
TRBV19	.	.	TRBJ1-2	TGTGCCAGTAGTTCACATCGGCCTGGGGCGAACAATGGCTACACCTTC	CASSSHRPGANNGYTF
TRBV9	.	.	TRBJ1-1	TGTGCCAGCAGCGTAGCCATGAACACTGAAGCTTTCTTT	CASSVAMNTEAFF
TRBV11-2	.	.	TRBJ1-5	TGTGCCAGCAGCCCCCGGGCGGGGTACGGTCAGCCCCAGCATTTT	CASSPRAGYGQPQHF
TRBV7-7	.	.	TRBJ2-5	TGTGCTAGCAGCTTAGACGGAAACCGGCGGGAGACCCAGTACTTC	CASSLDGNRRETQYF
TRBV2	.	.	TRBJ1-2	TGTGCCAGCATAATGGGGCTGGACTATGGCTACACCTTC	CASIMGLDYGYTF
TRBV7-9	few	.	TRBJ2-2	TGTGCCAGCAGCTCTCGTACAAGCGCGAAGACGAACACCGGGGAGCTGTTTTTT	CASSSRTSAKTNTGELFF
TRBV5-4	.	TRBD1	TRBJ2-7	TGTGCCAGCAGCTTCCAGGGGGCGGGGGAGCAGTACTTC	CASSFQGAGEQYF
TRBV7-8	.	.	TRBJ2-4	TGTGCCAGCAGCCCCGGGAGAAACATTCAGTACTTC	CASSPGRNIQYF
TRBV10-2	.	TRBD1	TRBJ2-6	TGCGCCAGCAGTGGACGGACAGGGGTGTTCTCTGGGGCCAACGTCCTGACTTTC	CASSGRTGVFSGANVLTF
TRBV29-1	.	.	TRBJ1-2	TGCAGCGTTGAAAGGGGGAGTGGCTACACCTTC	CSVERGSGYTF
TRBV7-9	.	.	TRBJ1-1	TGTGCCAGCGGGGGGAGGGCTGAAGCTTTCTTT	CASGGRAEAFF
TRBV7-3	.	TRBD1	TRBJ2-5	TGTGCCAGCAGCTTAACGGGACAGGGTCCTTCGGAGCAGTACTTC	CASSLTGQGPSEQYF
TRBV7-9	.	TRBD2	TRBJ2-1	TGTGCCAGTCGCTCGACTAGCGGGGGGCCGAGCTCCTACAATGAGCAGTTCTTC	CASRSTSGGPSSYNEQFF
TRBV4-1	once	.	TRBJ2-4	TGCGCCAGCAGCCAAGATTCGGGAGTAGCCAAAAACATTCAGTACTTC	CASSQDSGVAKNIQYF
TRBV7-2	once	TRBD1	TRBJ1-2	TGTGCCAGCAGCTTAGACCCGGGACAGGGGCGCGGCTACACCTTC	CASSLDPGQGRGYTF
TRBV11-3	few	.	TRBJ2-2	TGTGCCAGCAGCTTGGCCCAGGGTACCGGGGAGCTGTTTTTT	CASSLAQGTGELFF
TRBV28	.	.	TRBJ1-2	TGTGCCAGCAGTTTAATGGCTTCGCGGGGCTACACCTTC	CASSLMASRGYTF
TRBV29-1	many	TRBD2	TRBJ2-3	TGCAGCGTTCTTCGACTAGCGGGGGCGGCAGATACGCAGTATTTT	CSVLRLAGAADTQYF
TRBV9	.	.	TRBJ1-2	TGTGCCAGCACGAGTCGAAACTATGGCTACACCTTC	CASTSRNYGYTF
TRBV11-2	.	.	TRBJ2-7	TGTGCCAGCAGCTTAGGGGCGGGGGAGCAGTACTTC	CASSLGAGEQYF
TRBV6-1	.	TRBD1	TRBJ2-7	TGTGCCAGCAGTGAATGGACAGGAGGCTCCTACGAGCAGTACTTC	CASSEWTGGSYEQYF
TRBV2	few	.	TRBJ1-6	TGTGCCAGCAGTGAAAGCCAGACTCTTGGGTCACCCCTCCACTTT	CASSESQTLGSPLHF
TRBV7-3	few	.	TRBJ2-5	TGTGCCAGCAGCTTAGGGGCCGGAGAGACCCAGTACTTC	CASSLGAGETQYF
TRBV28	.	TRBD2	TRBJ2-7	TGTGCCAGCAGAACTAGCGGGGGGTATTACGAGCAGTACTTC	CASRTSGGYYEQYF
TRBV5-1	once	TRBD2	TRBJ2-7	TGCGCCAGCAGCCCAGGTGCAGGGAGGGTTTACGAGCAGTACTTC	CASSPGAGRVYEQYF
TRBV7-3	.	.	TRBJ1-2	TGTGCCAGCAGCGAAAACAGCCGCTATGGCTACACCTTC	CASSENSRYGYTF
TRBV5-6	few	.	TRBJ1-1	TGTGCCAGCAGATCCTCCGGGACTCCAGTGAACACTGAAGCTTTCTTT	CASRSSGTPVNTEAFF
TRBV6-1	.	TRBD1	TRBJ2-7	TGTGCCAGCACTGTGACAGGGAACGAGCAGTACTTC	CASTVTGNEQYF
TRBV5-4	once	TRBD1	TRBJ2-7	TGTGCCAGCAGCTTGGGGGGGACAGGGGGCGAGCAGTACTTC	CASSLGGTGGEQYF
TRBV19	once	TRBD2	TRBJ2-2	TGTGCCAGTAGTAAGAAAATGGGGGGGTCCGGGGAGCTGTTTTTT	CASSKKMGGSGELFF
TRBV13	.	TRBD2	TRBJ2-7	TGTGCCAGCAGCTTCTTTGCGGGGGGTAATGGGGAGCAGTACTTC	CASSFFAGGNGEQYF
TRBV2	once	.	TRBJ2-7	TGTGCCAGCAGGACTCGGACAGCCCTTTCCTACGAGCAGTACTTC	CASRTRTALSYEQYF
TRBV27	few	.	TRBJ1-1	TGTGCCAGACAGGGCCCGAACACTGAAGCTTTCTTT	CARQGPNTEAFF
TRBV5-1	.	TRBD1	TRBJ2-7	TGCGCCAGCAGCTTCCCAACTGGTGTTCCCCGGGACAGGGTCTCCTACGAGCAGTACTTC	CASSFPTGVPRDRVSYEQYF
TRBV5-4	.	.	TRBJ2-7	TGTGCCACCGCGGTGGGGGGGCGGTACGAGCAGTACTTC	CATAVGGRYEQYF
TRBV19	.	.	TRBJ1-5	TGTGCCAGTAGTATAGGGCTGGCTCGGCCCCAGCATTTT	CASSIGLARPQHF
TRBV5-1	.	.	TRBJ1-2	TGCGCCAGCAGCCGGGGCCGTCTGGAGGGTTATGGCTACACCTTC	CASSRGRLEGYGYTF
TRBV16	.	.	TRBJ1-6	TGTGCCAGCAGCCAATATAGGGGGGGCTCCTATAATTCACCCCTCCACTTT	CASSQYRGGSYNSPLHF
TRBV11-2	.	.	TRBJ2-7	TGTGCCAGCAGCTTAGTGGGGAGCTCCTACGAGCAGTACTTC	CASSLVGSSYEQYF
TRBV25-1	.	.	TRBJ1-2	TGTGCCAGCAGCCAGGGTCAGGGCTACACCTTC	CASSQGQGYTF
TRBV6-4	.	TRBD2	TRBJ2-1	TGTGCCAGCAGTAGCGGGGGCCTCTCCTACAATGAGCAGTTCTTC	CASSSGGLSYNEQFF